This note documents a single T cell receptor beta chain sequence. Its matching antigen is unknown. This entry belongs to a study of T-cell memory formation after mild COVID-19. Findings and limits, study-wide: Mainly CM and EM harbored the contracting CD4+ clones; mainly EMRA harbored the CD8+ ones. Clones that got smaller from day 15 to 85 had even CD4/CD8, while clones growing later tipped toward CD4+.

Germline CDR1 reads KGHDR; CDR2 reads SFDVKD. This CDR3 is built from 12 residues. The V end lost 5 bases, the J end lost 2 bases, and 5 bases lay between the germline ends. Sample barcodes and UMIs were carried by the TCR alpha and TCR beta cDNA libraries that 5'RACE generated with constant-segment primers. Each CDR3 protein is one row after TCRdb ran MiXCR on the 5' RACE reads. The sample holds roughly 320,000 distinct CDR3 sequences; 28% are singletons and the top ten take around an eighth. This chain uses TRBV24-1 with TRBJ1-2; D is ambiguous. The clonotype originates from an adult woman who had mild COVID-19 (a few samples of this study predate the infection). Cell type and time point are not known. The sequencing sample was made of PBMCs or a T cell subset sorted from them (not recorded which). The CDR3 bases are TGTGCCACCAGTGCAGAAAACTATGGCTACACCTTC. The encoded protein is CATSAENYGYTF.